This T cell receptor beta chain was recorded in a study of monozygotic twins with inflammatory bowel disease. TCRalpha and TCRbeta cDNA underwent two nested PCRs of 16 and 9 cycles. TCRdb re-analyzed the 5' RACE reads; it lists each CDR3 protein once, without DNA. The table lists roughly 160,000 distinct CDR3 sequences, with 7.4% in the top ten. Blood samples of approximately 2.4 ml were drawn from every donor. As to this clonotype: What it recognizes is unknown.

This CDR3 is 18 amino acids long. General study points: The sharing of clonotypes with others was lower in IBD patients than in healthy twins, especially with disease activity. Treatment differences in immunosuppression may have added variability to the repertoires of patients.

The sample consisted of blood. The chain uses TRBV21-1 and TRBJ2-7; the D call of TRBD2 rests on TCRdb alone, since no DNA is present to check it. TRBV21-1 is labeled a pseudogene. This TCR was recovered from a human donor with ulcerative colitis or Crohn's disease, or a healthy co-twin of an affected twin (not recorded which). The CDR3 loop is CASSSQSLRASGAPGQYF.